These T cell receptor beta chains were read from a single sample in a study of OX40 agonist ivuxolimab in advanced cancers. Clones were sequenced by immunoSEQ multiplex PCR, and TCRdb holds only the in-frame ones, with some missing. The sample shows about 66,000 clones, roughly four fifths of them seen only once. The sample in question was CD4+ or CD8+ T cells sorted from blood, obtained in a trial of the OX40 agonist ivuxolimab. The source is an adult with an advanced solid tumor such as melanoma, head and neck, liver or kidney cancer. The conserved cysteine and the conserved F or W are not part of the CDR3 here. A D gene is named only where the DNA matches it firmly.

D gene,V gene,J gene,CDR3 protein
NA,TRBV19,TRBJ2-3,ASSSGTGTQY
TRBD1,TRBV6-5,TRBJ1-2,ASTQGADGYT
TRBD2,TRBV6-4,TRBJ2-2,ASSVAGLHTGELF
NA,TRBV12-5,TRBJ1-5,ASGLAGDWQPQH
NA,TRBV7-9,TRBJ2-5,ASSSVSQETQY
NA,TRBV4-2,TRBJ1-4,ASSPRQLTNEKLF
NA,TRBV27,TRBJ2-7,ASMSRGRGAEQY
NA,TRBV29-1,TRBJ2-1,SVEGRTRGGNEQF
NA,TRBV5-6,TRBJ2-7,ASSWSSYEQY
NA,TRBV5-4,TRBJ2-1,ASSLGGLHSYNEQF
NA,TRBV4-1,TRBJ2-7,ASSQPGRPTDEQY
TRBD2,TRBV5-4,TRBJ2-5,ASSLDRAGEQETQY
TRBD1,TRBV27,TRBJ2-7,ASSLEGTGVYEQY
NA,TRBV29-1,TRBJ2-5,SVGQVPQETQY
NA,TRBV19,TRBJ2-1,ASSIAVGGGSLNEQF
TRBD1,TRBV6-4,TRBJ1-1,ASSQGGGRTEAF
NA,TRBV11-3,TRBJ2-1,ASSLLTSKRYDEQF
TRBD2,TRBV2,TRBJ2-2,ASSEFRAGGPNTGELF
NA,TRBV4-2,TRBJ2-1,ASSQDVSYNEQF
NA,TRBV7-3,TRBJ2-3,ASSSDSSTDTQY
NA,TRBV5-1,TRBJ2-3,ASSLADTQY
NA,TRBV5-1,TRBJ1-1,ASFSDGMNTEAF
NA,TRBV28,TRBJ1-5,ASSLKSQPQH
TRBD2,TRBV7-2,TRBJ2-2,ASRRVAGPQGGELF
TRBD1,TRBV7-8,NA,ASSQNRGSYEQY